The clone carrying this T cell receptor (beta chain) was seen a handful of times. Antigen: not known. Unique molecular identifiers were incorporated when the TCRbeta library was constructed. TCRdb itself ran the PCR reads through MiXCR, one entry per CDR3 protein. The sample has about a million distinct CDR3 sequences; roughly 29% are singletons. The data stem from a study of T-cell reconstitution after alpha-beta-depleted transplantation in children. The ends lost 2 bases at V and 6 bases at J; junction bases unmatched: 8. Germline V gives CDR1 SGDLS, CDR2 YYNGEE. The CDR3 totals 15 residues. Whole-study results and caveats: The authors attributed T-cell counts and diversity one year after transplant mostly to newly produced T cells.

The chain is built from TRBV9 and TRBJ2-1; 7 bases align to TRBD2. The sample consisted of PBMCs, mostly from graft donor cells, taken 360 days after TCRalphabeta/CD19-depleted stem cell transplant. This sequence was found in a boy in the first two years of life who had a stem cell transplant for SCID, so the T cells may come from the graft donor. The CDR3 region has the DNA TGTGCCAGCAGCGTTTTAAGCGGGGCGCTCAATGAGCAGTTCTTC. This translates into CASSVLSGALNEQFF. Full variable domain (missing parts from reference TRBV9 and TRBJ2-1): DSGVTQTPKHLITATGQRVTLRCSPRSGDLSVYWYQQSLDQGLQFLIQYYNGEERAKGNILERFSAQQFPDLHSELNLSSLELGDSALYFCASSVLSGALNEQFFGPGTRLTVL.